The rows below give T cell receptor beta chains drawn from one sample of a study of blood T cell repertoires in COVID-19. The data were produced by immunoSEQ multiplex PCR, yet TCRdb's version contains in-frame clones alone and is incomplete. Of 150,000 to 200,000 clones in the sample, roughly 76% were seen once. Material: peripheral blood. These receptors all come from an elderly woman with COVID-19, enrolled during active disease. Each CDR3 is given with its conserved first and last residue. The order of the fields is J gene, V gene, CDR3 protein.

TRBJ1-1 | TRBV28 | CASSLSGALFF
TRBJ2-3 | TRBV10-2 | CASRGRAGGLTDTQYF
TRBJ1-2 | TRBV28 | CASSLNGGYNYGYTF
TRBJ2-5 | TRBV3-1/TRBV3-2 | CASRSRTSGDQTQYF
TRBJ2-2 | TRBV3-1/TRBV3-2 | CASSQARTGTFMSGELFF
TRBJ1-3 | TRBV5-6 | CASSWTGSGNTIYF
TRBJ1-1 | TRBV5-6 | CASSPAYVNRGRATEAFF
TRBJ1-4 | TRBV5-1 | CASSGDRNEKLFF
TRBJ2-3 | TRBV6-2/TRBV6-3 | CASSYSNPSGDTDTQYF
TRBJ2-3 | TRBV3-1/TRBV3-2 | CASSPRPGHLSTDTQYF
TRBJ2-2 | TRBV6-5 | CASTGQRSTGELFF
TRBJ2-1 | TRBV27 | CASSYGSYNEQFF
TRBJ2-7 | TRBV7-9 | CASSLTAGRSYEQYF
TRBJ2-4 | TRBV6-4 | CASSVGTVNIQYF
TRBJ2-2 | TRBV5-5 | CASSGVVRNTGELFF
TRBJ2-7 | TRBV4-3 | CASSQGDRAPYEQYF
TRBJ1-2 | TRBV5-6 | CASRSTGNYGYTF
TRBJ1-5 | TRBV24-1 | CATSVDRPSNQPQHF
TRBJ2-7 | TRBV11-2 | CASSPRAGSSYEQYF
TRBJ1-2 | TRBV7-2 | CASSLVRGSAETF
TRBJ2-7 | TRBV12-3/TRBV12-4 | CASKGTGAAEQYF
TRBJ2-5 | TRBV4-1 | CASSLTGETQYF
TRBJ2-3 | TRBV7-2 | CASSLARGVDTQYF
TRBJ2-7 | TRBV11-3 | CASSSGGLAGYEQYF
TRBJ1-6 | TRBV9 | CASSPGTGRERLHF